This T cell receptor beta chain appears in the sequencing data of a study of glioma-infiltrating T cells. Study-level points and caveats: Only very few CDR3 sequences appeared in both tissue and blood.

Amplification of TCR alpha and beta CDR3 regions from RNA used iRepertoire nested multiplex PCR. One-step reverse transcription and amplification started from approximately 100-400 ng of tissue mRNA or PBMC total RNA. TCRdb reanalysed the multiplex PCR reads using MiXCR and keeps one entry per CDR3 protein. The sample includes more than 110,000 distinct CDR3 sequences, roughly two fifths of them seen just once. Germline V gene lookup returns CDR1 MNHEY and CDR2 SVGEGT. This CDR3 spans 15 amino acids. Note on this clonotype: Its antigen is unknown. Compared with germline, one end of the junction differs, possibly owing to a read error.

The rearrangement joins TRBV6-2 or TRBV6-3 to TRBJ1-1, with D tentatively TRBD1 (6 bases). Sequencing was done on a sample of glioma tissue, nonneoplastic brain tissue, or PBMCs (not recorded which). The receptor was derived from a human donor with low-grade glioma or glioblastoma, undergoing nonglioma brain surgery, or in good health (not recorded which). CDR3 sequence reads: CAGSYPTGINTEAFF. The DNA for the CDR3 is TGTGCCGGCAGTTACCCGACAGGAATAAACACTGAAGCTTTCTTT.